The rows below give T cell receptor beta chains drawn from one sample of a study of blood T cell repertoires in COVID-19. Data came from immunoSEQ multiplex PCR; TCRdb stores just in-frame clones and leaves some out. Found here are some 100,000 clones, 80% to 90% of them singletons; the top ten hold roughly 2%. Sequencing used peripheral blood. The source of these receptors is a man aged 50-59 years with COVID-19, enrolled during active disease. Both conserved end residues are part of each CDR3. The D gene is left open where the match is weak. Size tells how often a clone was seen (once, few, many) or the class of an expanded clone, and some rows leave it out.

DNA	CDR3	D	V	size	J
TGTGCCAGCAGCCGACAGGGGAACACCAATGAAAAACTGTTTTTT	CASSRQGNTNEKLFF	TRBD1	TRBV11-2	.	TRBJ1-4
TGTGCCAGCAGCTCCCGTAGTGGTTCTAACTATGGCTACACCTTC	CASSSRSGSNYGYTF	.	TRBV5-4	.	TRBJ1-2
TGTGCCAGCAGCAAACAGGGAGCCATGAACACTGAAGCTTTCTTT	CASSKQGAMNTEAFF	.	TRBV7-3	.	TRBJ1-1
TGTGCCAGCTCACCACCGGGGCTGCCCGACAATTCACCCCTCCACTTT	CASSPPGLPDNSPLHF	.	TRBV18	.	TRBJ1-6
TGTGCCAGCAGCTTAGGAATTCAGGGGAACACTGAAGCTTTCTTT	CASSLGIQGNTEAFF	.	TRBV5-8	.	TRBJ1-1
TGTGCCAGCAGTGGCGCGACTAGCGGGAAACGTACGAACACAGATACGCAGTATTTT	CASSGATSGKRTNTDTQYF	TRBD2	TRBV2	.	TRBJ2-3
TGCAGTGCTAGTCGCGGGGGGATCAATCAGCCCCAGCATTTT	CSASRGGINQPQHF	.	TRBV20-1	.	TRBJ1-5
TGTGCCAGCAGCTTAGAACCGGGACAGGGTACCTACGAGCAGTACTTC	CASSLEPGQGTYEQYF	TRBD1	TRBV9	.	TRBJ2-7
TGTGCCAGCAGCTTAGTCTTGACAGGGGCTGGAAACACCATATATTTT	CASSLVLTGAGNTIYF	TRBD1	TRBV7-9	.	TRBJ1-3
TGTGCCAGCAGGCTAGCGGGAACTGCCTACGAGCAGTACTTC	CASRLAGTAYEQYF	TRBD2	TRBV6-5	.	TRBJ2-7
TGTGCCAGCAGCCAAGGGACAGCGAACACTGAAGCTTTCTTT	CASSQGTANTEAFF	.	TRBV3-1/TRBV3-2	.	TRBJ1-1
TGTGCCAGCAGCGTACCCCCGGGGGTGGCTGCCTACAATGAGCAGTTCTTC	CASSVPPGVAAYNEQFF	.	TRBV9	.	TRBJ2-1
TGCGCCAGCAGCTTGGCCGGGGGGGCGTCAGAGACCCAGTACTTC	CASSLAGGASETQYF	TRBD2	TRBV5-1	.	TRBJ2-5
TGTGCCAGCAGCCCCGACAGATTTAATGAAAAACTGTTTTTT	CASSPDRFNEKLFF	.	TRBV7-2	.	TRBJ1-4
TGTGCCAGTAGTCCCCAGGCCCGGGGGAATGAGCAGTTCTTC	CASSPQARGNEQFF	.	TRBV19	.	TRBJ2-1
TGTGCCAGCAGTTATGGGGACAGACCCTTCGCCCAGCATTTT	CASSYGDRPFAQHF	TRBD1	TRBV6-6	.	TRBJ1-5
TGTGCCAGCAGCTTGTGGGACAGGTTCAACGAGCAGTACTTC	CASSLWDRFNEQYF	TRBD1	TRBV5-5	.	TRBJ2-7
TGTGCCAGCAGTGGGACAGACTCCTACGAGCAGTACTTC	CASSGTDSYEQYF	.	TRBV2	.	TRBJ2-7
TGTGCCAGCAGCTTGAGCAGGGGTATCTATGGCTACACCTTC	CASSLSRGIYGYTF	.	TRBV13	few	TRBJ1-2
TGTGCCAGCAGCCAATCACAGTTTTATAATTCACCCCTCCACTTT	CASSQSQFYNSPLHF	.	TRBV16	.	TRBJ1-6
TGTGCCAGCAGTTTGCGACTAGCGGGGGCCCTATTGGATGAGCAGTTCTTC	CASSLRLAGALLDEQFF	TRBD2	TRBV27	.	TRBJ2-1
TGTGCCAGCAGTATCACTAGCGGGGGGCTGAGGAGTGAGCAGTTCTTC	CASSITSGGLRSEQFF	TRBD2	TRBV11-1	.	TRBJ2-1
TGCGCCAGCAGACCCGGGACAGACTCCTACGAGCAGTACTTC	CASRPGTDSYEQYF	TRBD1	TRBV10-1	.	TRBJ2-7
TGTGCCATCAGTGAGTCGCGGGGAGTAGATGAGCAGTTCTTC	CAISESRGVDEQFF	.	TRBV10-3	.	TRBJ2-1
TGTGCCAGCAGCTCCGACAGGGGCCCTGAAGCTTTCTTT	CASSSDRGPEAFF	TRBD1	TRBV28	.	TRBJ1-1
TGTGCCAGCAGTGAAGACGTAGCCGGGGAGCTGTTTTTT	CASSEDVAGELFF	.	TRBV2	.	TRBJ2-2
TGTGCCAGCAGTTTCCGGGACAGGGAATACACTAACTATGGCTACACCTTC	CASSFRDREYTNYGYTF	TRBD1	TRBV6-2/TRBV6-3	.	TRBJ1-2
TGTGCCAGCAGTTTAGGCAGGGCTGGAAACACCATATATTTT	CASSLGRAGNTIYF	.	TRBV28	.	TRBJ1-3
TGCGCCAGCAGCCCAGTGCATCCCAATGAGCAGTTCTTC	CASSPVHPNEQFF	.	TRBV4-1	.	TRBJ2-1
TGTGCCAGCAGTTTAGGGGGGGTGTACGGCTACACCTTC	CASSLGGVYGYTF	.	TRBV12-3/TRBV12-4	.	TRBJ1-2
TGCAGCGTTGAATCGTGGACGGGGGGGCCAAGAGATACGCAGTATTTT	CSVESWTGGPRDTQYF	TRBD2	TRBV29-1	.	TRBJ2-3
TGTGCCAGCAGCTTAGCCCAGCGGGGGGGAGATACGCAGTATTTT	CASSLAQRGGDTQYF	TRBD2	TRBV7-2	.	TRBJ2-3
TGTGCCAGCAGCCAAGACACGGCAGGGAACTATGGCTACACCTTC	CASSQDTAGNYGYTF	.	TRBV4-2	.	TRBJ1-2
TGTGCCAGCAGTTTCCGGGAGGACAAGACCCAGTACTTC	CASSFREDKTQYF	TRBD2	TRBV12-3/TRBV12-4	.	TRBJ2-5
TGTGCCAGCAGTTTTACAGCGGGGGGCTTTACCGGGGAGCTGTTTTTT	CASSFTAGGFTGELFF	TRBD2	TRBV27	.	TRBJ2-2
TGTGCCAGTAGTCTCCCCGGGACTAGCGGTCCGAACACCGGGGAGCTGTTTTTT	CASSLPGTSGPNTGELFF	TRBD2	TRBV19	.	TRBJ2-2
TGTGCCAGCAGCGCCGAGGTGGGGGGGCTTGACGAGCAGTACTTC	CASSAEVGGLDEQYF	.	TRBV9	.	TRBJ2-7
TGTGCCACCAGCAAAGACAGGGGGCCTTACGAGCAGTACTTC	CATSKDRGPYEQYF	TRBD1	TRBV15	once	TRBJ2-7
TGCGCCAGCAGCTTGGGGGAGAGCTTTAACTATGGCTACACCTTC	CASSLGESFNYGYTF	.	TRBV5-1	.	TRBJ1-2
TGTGCCAGCAGCTTAGGGACGGGAAGCGGGACCCAGTACTTC	CASSLGTGSGTQYF	.	TRBV11-1	.	TRBJ2-5
TGTGCCAGCAGCCTTAGGACAGGGGGCACCGGGGAGCTGTTTTTT	CASSLRTGGTGELFF	TRBD1	TRBV28	.	TRBJ2-2
TGTGCCAGCAGCCAGATTAGCGGGGGACTGTACAATGAGCAGTTCTTC	CASSQISGGLYNEQFF	TRBD2	TRBV5-4	.	TRBJ2-1
TGTGCCAGCAGTGATATGGACAGGGGGCGTGTGACTGAAGCTTTCTTT	CASSDMDRGRVTEAFF	TRBD1	TRBV28	.	TRBJ1-1
TGCGCCAGCAGCCCCGCGGGCGGGGGGTACACCGGGGAGCTGTTTTTT	CASSPAGGGYTGELFF	TRBD2	TRBV5-1	.	TRBJ2-2
TGTGCCAGTAGTATACGACGGGGTGATGAGCAGTTCTTC	CASSIRRGDEQFF	.	TRBV19	.	TRBJ2-1
TGCGCCAGCAGCTTCAGGGGCCAAGATAATTCACCCCTCCACTTT	CASSFRGQDNSPLHF	.	TRBV5-1	.	TRBJ1-6
TGTGCCAGCAGCTTATCCCAGGGAGGCTACGAGCAGTACTTC	CASSLSQGGYEQYF	.	TRBV7-8	.	TRBJ2-7
TGTGCCAGTAGTTCTTCCGGGGTCGCTACTAGGGAGCAGTACTTC	CASSSSGVATREQYF	.	TRBV19	.	TRBJ2-7
TGTGCCAGCAGCCAAGGACAGCTGGGCACAGATACGCAGTATTTT	CASSQGQLGTDTQYF	.	TRBV3-1/TRBV3-2	.	TRBJ2-3
TGTGCCAGCAGTTACTCGGGGACAGGGAACTCACCCCTCCACTTT	CASSYSGTGNSPLHF	TRBD1	TRBV6-5	.	TRBJ1-6
TGCAGCGTTGGTCAGATCAATGAGCAGTTCTTC	CSVGQINEQFF	.	TRBV29-1	few	TRBJ2-1
TGTGCCAGCAGTCCCGCCGGGACAGATAATGAAAAACTGTTTTTT	CASSPAGTDNEKLFF	TRBD1	TRBV27	.	TRBJ1-4
TGTGCCAGCAGTGGGGGGTCCTACGAGCAGTACTTC	CASSGGSYEQYF	.	TRBV6-6	.	TRBJ2-7
TGTGCCAGCAGCAAAGCAGGGAGGGGACTCCTCTATGGCTACACCTTC	CASSKAGRGLLYGYTF	.	TRBV21-1	.	TRBJ1-2
TGTGCCAGCAGTTACGTCCAGGGCCACTCTGGAAACACCATATATTTT	CASSYVQGHSGNTIYF	.	TRBV6-6	once	TRBJ1-3
TGCGCCAGCAGCCATATACTTCGTCGGACTCGCCAAGAGACCCAGTACTTC	CASSHILRRTRQETQYF	.	TRBV4-1	.	TRBJ2-5
TGTGCCACCAGCAGAGATCGTGGGGCGAGCACTGAAGCTTTCTTT	CATSRDRGASTEAFF	.	TRBV15	.	TRBJ1-1